These 5 T cell receptor beta chains came from one sample sequenced in a study of glioma-infiltrating T cells. The iRepertoire nested amplicon-rescue multiplex PCR amplified TCR alpha and beta CDR3s from RNA. TCRdb reanalysed the multiplex PCR reads using MiXCR and keeps one entry per CDR3 protein. Of some 160,000 distinct CDR3 sequences in the sample, more than 35% were seen once. Material: glioma tissue, nonneoplastic brain tissue, or PBMCs (not recorded which). The receptors were gathered from a human donor with low-grade glioma or glioblastoma, undergoing nonglioma brain surgery, or in good health (not recorded which).

This clonotype was counted once. One end of the junction does not line up with germline, which may come from a read error. The chain recombines TRBV6-1 with TRBJ1-5; unclear D gene. There are 13 residues in the CDR3. Germline assignment: CDR1 MNHNS and CDR2 SASEGT. The CDR3 DNA sequence: TGTGCCATCAGTGAAGCCTGGGATCAGCCCCAGCATTTT. This translates into CAISEAWDQPQHF.

CDR3 sequence (DNA): TGTGCCAGCTCACCAGCAACTAGCGCTACCTCCTACAATGAGCAGTTCTTC. This codes for CASSPATSATSYNEQFF. The chain combines TRBV18 with TRBJ2-1, with 7 bases that match TRBD2. Germline CDR1 is KGHSH and CDR2 is LQKENI. The ends lost 2 bases at V and 0 bases at J; junction bases unmatched: 7. This CDR3 region has 17 residues.

As for this clonotype: This may be a read error: a much more frequent sequence differs by one nucleotide. The chain uses TRBV2 and TRBJ2-7; D is uncertain. The germline V gene encodes CDR1 SNHLY and CDR2 FYNNEI. This CDR3 has 15 amino acids. CDR3 sequence: CASGEALSLSYEQYF. CDR3 nucleotides: TGTGCCAGCGGTGAAGCGCTTTCCCTATCCTACGAGCAGTACTTC.

This clonotype was counted between two and nine times. A read error may explain this, as a much larger clone is one base away. The chain recombines TRBV20-1 with TRBJ2-3, with D unclear. Per the germline V gene, CDR1 is DFQATT and CDR2 is SNEGSKA (reference sequence). This CDR3 has 14 amino acids. V was trimmed by 0 bases and J by 2 bases, leaving 9 bases between them. The CDR3, as DNA: TGCAGTGCTAGAGATCTAAGGCCCACAGATACGCAGTATTTT. Translated, it gives CSARDLRPTDTQYF.

The chain joins TRBV29-1 to TRBJ2-1, with 8 bases lining up with TRBD2. Trimming at V came to 3 bases and at J to 6 bases, leaving 4 bases not matched to a gene. The CDR3 loop spans 13 amino acids. CDR1 and CDR2 from the germline V gene are SQVTM and ANQGSEA. CDR3 amino acids: CSVDAGTSNEQFF. CDR3 coding DNA: TGCAGCGTTGATGCCGGGACTAGCAATGAGCAGTTCTTC.